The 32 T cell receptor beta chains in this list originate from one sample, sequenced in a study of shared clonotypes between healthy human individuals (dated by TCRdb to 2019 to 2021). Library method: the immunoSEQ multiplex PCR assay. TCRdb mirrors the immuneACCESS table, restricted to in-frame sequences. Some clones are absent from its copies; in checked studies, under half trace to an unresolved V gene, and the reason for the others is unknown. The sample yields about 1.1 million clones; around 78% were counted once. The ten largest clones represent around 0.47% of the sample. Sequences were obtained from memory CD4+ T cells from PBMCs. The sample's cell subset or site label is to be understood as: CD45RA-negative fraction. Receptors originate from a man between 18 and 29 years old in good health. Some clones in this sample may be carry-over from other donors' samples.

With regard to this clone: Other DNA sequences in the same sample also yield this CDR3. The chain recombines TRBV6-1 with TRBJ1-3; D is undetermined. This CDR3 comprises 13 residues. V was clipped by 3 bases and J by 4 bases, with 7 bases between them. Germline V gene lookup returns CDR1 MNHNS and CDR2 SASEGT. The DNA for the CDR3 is TGTGCCAGCAGTGAGGATAGGGGAAACACCATATATTTT. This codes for CASSEDRGNTIYF.

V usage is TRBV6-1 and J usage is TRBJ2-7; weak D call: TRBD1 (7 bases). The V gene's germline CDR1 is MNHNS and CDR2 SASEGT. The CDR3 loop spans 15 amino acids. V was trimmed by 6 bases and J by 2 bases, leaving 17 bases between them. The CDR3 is CASSPGGTSTYEQYF. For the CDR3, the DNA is TGTGCCAGCAGCCCAGGGGGGACAAGTACCTACGAGCAGTACTTC.

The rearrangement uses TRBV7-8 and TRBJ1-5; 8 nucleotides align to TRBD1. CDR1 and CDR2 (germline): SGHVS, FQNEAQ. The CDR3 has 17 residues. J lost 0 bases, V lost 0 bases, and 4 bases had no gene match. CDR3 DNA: TGTGCCAGCAGCTTAGCCCGGCAGGGGGCTAGCAATCAGCCCCAGCATTTT. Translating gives CASSLARQGASNQPQHF.

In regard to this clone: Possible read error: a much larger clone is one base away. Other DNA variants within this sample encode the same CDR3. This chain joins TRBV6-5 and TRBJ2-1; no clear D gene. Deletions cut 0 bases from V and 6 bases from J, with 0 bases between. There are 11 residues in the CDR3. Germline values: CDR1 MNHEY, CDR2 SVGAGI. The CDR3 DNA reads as TGTGCCAGCAGTTACTCCAATGAGCAGTTCTTC. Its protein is CASSYSNEQFF.

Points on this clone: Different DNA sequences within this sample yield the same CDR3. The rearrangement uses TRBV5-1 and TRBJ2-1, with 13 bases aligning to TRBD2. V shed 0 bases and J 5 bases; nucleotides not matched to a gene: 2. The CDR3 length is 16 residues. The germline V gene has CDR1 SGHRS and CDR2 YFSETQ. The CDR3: CASSLGTSGRNNEQFF. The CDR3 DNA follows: TGCGCCAGCAGCTTGGGGACTAGCGGGAGAAACAATGAGCAGTTCTTC.

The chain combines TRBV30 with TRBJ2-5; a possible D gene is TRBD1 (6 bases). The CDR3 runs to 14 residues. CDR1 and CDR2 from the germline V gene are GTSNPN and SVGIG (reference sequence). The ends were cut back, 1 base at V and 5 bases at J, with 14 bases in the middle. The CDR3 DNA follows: TGTGCCTGGAGTGAACCGGGACACGGTGAGACCCAGTACTTC. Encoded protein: CAWSEPGHGETQYF.

Here the CDR3 reads CASSEWAVYNEQFF. Here the CDR3 DNA reads TGTGCCAGCAGTGAATGGGCTGTATACAATGAGCAGTTCTTC. The rearrangement links TRBV2 to TRBJ2-1; D unclear. V dropped 2 bases and J dropped 4 bases, with 9 bases sitting between them. This CDR3 region has 14 residues. Germline V gives CDR1 SNHLY, CDR2 FYNNEI. The full variable domain, in which reference TRBV2 and TRBJ2-1 provide the parts outside the CDR3, is EPEVTQTPSHQVTQMGQEVILRCVPISNHLYFYWYRQILGQKVEFLVSFYNNEISEKSEIFDDQFSVERPDGSNFTLKIRSTKLEDSAMYFCASSEWAVYNEQFFGPGTRLTVL.

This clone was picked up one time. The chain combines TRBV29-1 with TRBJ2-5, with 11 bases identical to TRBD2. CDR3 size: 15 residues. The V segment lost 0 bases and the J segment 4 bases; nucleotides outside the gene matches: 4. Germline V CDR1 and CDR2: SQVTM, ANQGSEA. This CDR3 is CSVEDLAGGGETQYF. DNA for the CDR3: TGCAGCGTTGAAGATCTAGCGGGAGGTGGAGAGACCCAGTACTTC.

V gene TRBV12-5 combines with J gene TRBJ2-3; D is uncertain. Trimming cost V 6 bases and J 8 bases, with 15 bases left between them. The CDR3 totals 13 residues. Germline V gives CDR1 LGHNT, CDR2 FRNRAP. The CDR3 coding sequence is TGTGCTAGTGGGTCCGGACCTTGGACTACGCAGTATTTT. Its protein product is CASGSGPWTTQYF.

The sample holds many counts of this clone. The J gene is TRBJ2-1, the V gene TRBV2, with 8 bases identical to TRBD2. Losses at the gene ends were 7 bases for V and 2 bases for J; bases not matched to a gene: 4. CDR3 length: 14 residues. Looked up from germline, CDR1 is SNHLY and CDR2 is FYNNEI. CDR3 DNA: TGTGCCAGCAAAGAGCGGGGGACCTACAATGAGCAGTTCTTC. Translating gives CASKERGTYNEQFF.

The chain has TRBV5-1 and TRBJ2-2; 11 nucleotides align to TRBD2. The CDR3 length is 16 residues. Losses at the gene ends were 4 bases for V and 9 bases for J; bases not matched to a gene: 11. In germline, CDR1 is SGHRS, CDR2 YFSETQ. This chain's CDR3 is CASSQTSGMLARELFF. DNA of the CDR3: TGCGCCAGCAGCCAGACTAGCGGGATGCTTGCCAGGGAGCTGTTTTTT.

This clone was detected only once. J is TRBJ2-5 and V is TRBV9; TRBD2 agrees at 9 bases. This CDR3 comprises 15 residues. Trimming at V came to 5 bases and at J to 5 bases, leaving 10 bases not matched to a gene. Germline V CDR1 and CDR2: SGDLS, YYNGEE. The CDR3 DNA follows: TGTGCCAGCAGGTCTAATAGCGGGAGTTGGGAGACCCAGTACTTC. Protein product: CASRSNSGSWETQYF. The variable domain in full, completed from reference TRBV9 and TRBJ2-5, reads DSGVTQTPKHLITATGQRVTLRCSPRSGDLSVYWYQQSLDQGLQFLIQYYNGEERAKGNILERFSAQQFPDLHSELNLSSLELGDSALYFCASRSNSGSWETQYFGPGTRLLVL.

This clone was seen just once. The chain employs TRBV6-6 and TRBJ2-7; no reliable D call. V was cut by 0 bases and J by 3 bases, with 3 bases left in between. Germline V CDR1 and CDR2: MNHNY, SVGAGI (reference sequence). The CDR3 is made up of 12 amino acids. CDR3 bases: TGTGCCAGCAGTTACTCGTACTACGAGCAGTACTTC. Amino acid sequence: CASSYSYYEQYF.

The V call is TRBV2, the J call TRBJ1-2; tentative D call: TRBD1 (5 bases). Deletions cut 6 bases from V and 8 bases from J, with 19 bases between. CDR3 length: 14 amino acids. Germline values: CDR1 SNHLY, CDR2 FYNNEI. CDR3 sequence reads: CASSPDMGDWGYTF. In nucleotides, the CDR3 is TGTGCCAGCAGCCCAGATATGGGGGACTGGGGCTACACCTTC.

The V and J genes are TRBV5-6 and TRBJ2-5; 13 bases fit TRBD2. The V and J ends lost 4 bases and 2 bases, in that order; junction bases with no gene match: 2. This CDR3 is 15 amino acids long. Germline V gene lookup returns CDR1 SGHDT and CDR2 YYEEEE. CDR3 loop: CASSVTSGRQETQYF. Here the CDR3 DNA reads TGTGCCAGCAGCGTGACTAGCGGGAGGCAAGAGACCCAGTACTTC.

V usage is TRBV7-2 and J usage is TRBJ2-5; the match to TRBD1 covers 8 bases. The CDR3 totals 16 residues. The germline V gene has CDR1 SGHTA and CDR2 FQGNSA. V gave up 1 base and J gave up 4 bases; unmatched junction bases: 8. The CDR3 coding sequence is TGTGCCAGCAGCTTAGATTACCGGACAGGGACAGAGACCCAGTACTTC. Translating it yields CASSLDYRTGTETQYF.

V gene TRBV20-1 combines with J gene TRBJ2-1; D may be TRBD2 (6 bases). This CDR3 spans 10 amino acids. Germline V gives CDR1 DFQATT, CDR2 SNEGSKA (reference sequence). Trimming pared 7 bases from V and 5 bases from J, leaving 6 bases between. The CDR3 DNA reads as TGCAGTGTAGCGGACAATGAGCAGTTCTTC. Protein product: CSVADNEQFF.

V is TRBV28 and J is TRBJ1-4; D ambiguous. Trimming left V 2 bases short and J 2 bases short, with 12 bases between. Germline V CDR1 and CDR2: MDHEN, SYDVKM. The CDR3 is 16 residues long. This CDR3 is CASSLLGARTNEKLFF. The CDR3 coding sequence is TGTGCCAGCAGTTTACTGGGTGCGCGGACTAATGAAAAACTGTTTTTT.

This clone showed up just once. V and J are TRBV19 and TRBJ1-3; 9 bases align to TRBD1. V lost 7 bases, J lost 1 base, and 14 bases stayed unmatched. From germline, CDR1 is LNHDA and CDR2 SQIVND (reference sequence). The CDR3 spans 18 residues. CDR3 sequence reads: CASTERWSGTGSGNTIYF. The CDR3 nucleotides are TGTGCCAGTACCGAAAGATGGTCCGGGACAGGGTCTGGAAACACCATATATTTT.

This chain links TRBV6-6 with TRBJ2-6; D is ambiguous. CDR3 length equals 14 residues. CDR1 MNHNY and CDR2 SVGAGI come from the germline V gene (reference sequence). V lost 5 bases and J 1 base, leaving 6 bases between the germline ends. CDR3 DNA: TGTGCCAGCAGTCACAGTTCTGGGGCCAACGTCCTGACTTTC. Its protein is CASSHSSGANVLTF.

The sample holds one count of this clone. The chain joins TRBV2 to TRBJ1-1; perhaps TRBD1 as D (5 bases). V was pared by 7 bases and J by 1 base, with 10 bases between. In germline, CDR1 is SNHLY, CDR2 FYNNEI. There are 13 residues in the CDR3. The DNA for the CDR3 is TGTGCCAGCATGGGGCAGTCGAACACTGAAGCTTTCTTT. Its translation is CASMGQSNTEAFF.

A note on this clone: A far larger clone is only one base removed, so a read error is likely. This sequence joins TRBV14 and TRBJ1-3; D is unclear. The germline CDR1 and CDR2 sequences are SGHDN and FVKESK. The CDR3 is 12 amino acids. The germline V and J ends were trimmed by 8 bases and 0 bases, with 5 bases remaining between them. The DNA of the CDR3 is TGTGCCAGCGGCGACTCTGGAAACACCATATATTTT. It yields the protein CASGDSGNTIYF. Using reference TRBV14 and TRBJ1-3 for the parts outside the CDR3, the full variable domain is EAGVTQFPSHSVIEKGQTVTLRCDPISGHDNLYWYRRVMGKEIKFLLHFVKESKQDESGMPNNRFLAERTGGTYSTLKVQPAELEDSGVYFCASGDSGNTIYFGEGSWLTVV.

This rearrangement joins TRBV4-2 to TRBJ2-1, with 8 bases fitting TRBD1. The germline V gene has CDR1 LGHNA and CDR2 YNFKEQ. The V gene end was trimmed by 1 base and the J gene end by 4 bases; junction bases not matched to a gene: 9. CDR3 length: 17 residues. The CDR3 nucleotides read TGTGCCAGCAGCCAAGGGACAGGGAACGTAGCGTACAATGAGCAGTTCTTC. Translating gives CASSQGTGNVAYNEQFF.

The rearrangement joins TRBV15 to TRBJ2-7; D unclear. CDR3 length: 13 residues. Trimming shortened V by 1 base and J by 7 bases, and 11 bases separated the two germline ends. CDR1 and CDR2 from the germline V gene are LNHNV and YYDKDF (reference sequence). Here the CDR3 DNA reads TGTGCCACCAGCAGAGGGGCCTTGGGGGAGCAGTACTTC. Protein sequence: CATSRGALGEQYF.

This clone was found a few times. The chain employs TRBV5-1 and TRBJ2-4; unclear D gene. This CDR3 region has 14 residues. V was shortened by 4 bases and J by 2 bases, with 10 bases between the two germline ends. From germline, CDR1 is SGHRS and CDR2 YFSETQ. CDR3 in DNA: TGCGCCAGCAGCCCCGGTGTTTCCAAAAACATTCAGTACTTC. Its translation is CASSPGVSKNIQYF.

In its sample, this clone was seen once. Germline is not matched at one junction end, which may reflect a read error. CDR3 DNA: TGTGTCAGCCCCAAGGGGGAAGCTTTCTTT. Protein: CVSPKGEAFF. The chain uses TRBV27 and TRBJ1-1, with D maybe TRBD1 (5 bases). Germline CDR1 and CDR2: MNHEY and SMNVEV (reference sequence). The CDR3 runs 10 residues.

CDR3 residues: CASSFGSGQGYEQFF. Written as DNA, the CDR3 is TGTGCCAGCAGTTTCGGATCGGGACAGGGGTATGAGCAGTTCTTC. V and J are TRBV11-3 and TRBJ2-1; TRBD1 aligns across 10 bases. The CDR3 spans 15 residues. CDR1 is SGHNT, CDR2 YENEEA, per germline. The junction had 10 bases not matched to a gene; V was cut back by 6 bases and J by 8 bases. The full variable domain, with the rest looked up from reference TRBV11-3 and TRBJ2-1, is EAGVVQSPRYKIIEKKQPVAFWCNPISGHNTLYWYLQNLGQGPELLIRYENEEAVDDSQLPKDRFSAERLKGVDSTLKIQPAELGDSAVYLCASSFGSGQGYEQFFGPGTRLTVL.

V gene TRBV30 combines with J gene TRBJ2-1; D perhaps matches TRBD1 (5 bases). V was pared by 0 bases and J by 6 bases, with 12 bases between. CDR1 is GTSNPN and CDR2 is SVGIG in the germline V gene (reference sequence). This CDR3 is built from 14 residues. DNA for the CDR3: TGTGCCTGGAGTGTGCCAGGGATCCGCAATGAGCAGTTCTTC. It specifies CAWSVPGIRNEQFF.

This CDR3 is CASSQVPGNEQYF. The CDR3 nucleotides read TGTGCCAGCAGCCAGGTCCCGGGGAACGAGCAGTACTTC. V is TRBV9 and J is TRBJ2-7; the D gene is possibly TRBD2 (5 bases). Trimming took off 4 bases at V and 5 bases at J, with 13 bases between the two ends. This CDR3 is built from 13 residues. The V gene's germline CDR1 is SGDLS and CDR2 YYNGEE. The full variable domain, in which reference TRBV9 and TRBJ2-7 provide the parts outside the CDR3, is DSGVTQTPKHLITATGQRVTLRCSPRSGDLSVYWYQQSLDQGLQFLIQYYNGEERAKGNILERFSAQQFPDLHSELNLSSLELGDSALYFCASSQVPGNEQYFGPGTRLTVT.

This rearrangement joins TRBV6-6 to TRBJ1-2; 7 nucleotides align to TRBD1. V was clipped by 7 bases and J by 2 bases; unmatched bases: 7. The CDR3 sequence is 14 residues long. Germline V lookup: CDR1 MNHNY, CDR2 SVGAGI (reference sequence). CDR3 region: CASTQRDRNYGYTF. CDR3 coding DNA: TGTGCCAGCACCCAGAGGGACAGAAACTATGGCTACACCTTC.

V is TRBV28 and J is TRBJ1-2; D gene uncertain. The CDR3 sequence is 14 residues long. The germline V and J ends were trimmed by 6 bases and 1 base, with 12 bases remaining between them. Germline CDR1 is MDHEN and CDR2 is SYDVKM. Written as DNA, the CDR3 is TGTGCCAGCAGACCTTTTGGGAGTAACTATGGCTACACCTTC. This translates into CASRPFGSNYGYTF.

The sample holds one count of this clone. CDR3 in DNA: TGTGCCAGCAGCCAAGATTCTAGCGGCTACGAGCAGTACTTC. Translated, it gives CASSQDSSGYEQYF. V gene TRBV5-5 combines with J gene TRBJ2-7; TRBD2 matches 7 bases. This CDR3 spans 14 amino acids. V shed 4 bases and J 3 bases; nucleotides not matched to a gene: 7. The V gene's germline CDR1 is SGHKS and CDR2 YYEKEE (reference sequence).